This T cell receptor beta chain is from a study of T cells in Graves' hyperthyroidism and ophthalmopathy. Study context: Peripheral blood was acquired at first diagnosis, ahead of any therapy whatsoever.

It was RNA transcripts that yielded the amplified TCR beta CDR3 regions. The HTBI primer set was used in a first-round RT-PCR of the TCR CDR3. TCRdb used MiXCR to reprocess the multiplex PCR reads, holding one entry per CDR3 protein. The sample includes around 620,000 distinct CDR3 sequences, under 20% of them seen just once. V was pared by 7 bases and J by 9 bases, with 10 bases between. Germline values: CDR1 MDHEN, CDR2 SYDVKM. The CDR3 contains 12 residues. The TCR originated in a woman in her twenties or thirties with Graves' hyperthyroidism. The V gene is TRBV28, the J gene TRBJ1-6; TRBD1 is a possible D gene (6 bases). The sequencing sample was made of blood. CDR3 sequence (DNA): TGTGCCAGCACTACAGGGTTTTCACCCCTCCACTTT. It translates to CASTTGFSPLHF.